This T cell receptor beta chain was identified in a study of T cell repertoires in cytomegalovirus infection. Study details: The study used recently identified HLA-C-restricted and well-studied HLA-B-restricted CMV epitopes. Both CMV infection and a matching HLA type were indicated by public TCR beta signatures.

TCRdb used MiXCR to reprocess the reads, holding one entry per CDR3 protein. The sample has 450,000 to 650,000 distinct CDR3 sequences; approximately 40% are singletons. General study findings and limits: Carriers of CMV plus the relevant HLA were identified by cumulative public TCR beta family frequency. The ex vivo response was dominated by HLA-C-restricted CMV-specific TCR beta clonotypes.

CDR1 and CDR2 from the germline V gene are SNHLY and FYNNEI. CDR3 length equals 13 residues. V lost 2 bases and J 4 bases, leaving 8 bases between the germline ends. This clonotype has more than one count but fewer than ten. Its antigen is currently unknown. This chain links TRBV2 with TRBJ1-2, with no clear D. Here the sequenced sample was cultured PBMCs, taken from culture after CMV antigen stimulation. The TCR sequence derives from a human donor in good health (CMV status not recorded). Some clones in this sample may be carry-over from other donors' samples. This CDR3 reads CASSERVAYGYTF. The DNA of the CDR3 is TGTGCCAGCAGTGAACGCGTGGCCTATGGCTACACCTTC.